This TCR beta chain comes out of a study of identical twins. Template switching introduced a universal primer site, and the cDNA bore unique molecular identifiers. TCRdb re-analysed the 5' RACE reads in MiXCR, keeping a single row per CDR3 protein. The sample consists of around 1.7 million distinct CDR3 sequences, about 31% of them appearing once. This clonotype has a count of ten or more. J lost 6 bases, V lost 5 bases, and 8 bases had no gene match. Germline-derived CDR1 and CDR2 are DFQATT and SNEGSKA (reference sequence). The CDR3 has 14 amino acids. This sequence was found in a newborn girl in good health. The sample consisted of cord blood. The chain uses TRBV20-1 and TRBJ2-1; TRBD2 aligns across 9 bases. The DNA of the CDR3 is TGCAGTGCTGCACCGGCTAGCGGGGTCAATGAGCAGTTCTTC. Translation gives CSAAPASGVNEQFF.